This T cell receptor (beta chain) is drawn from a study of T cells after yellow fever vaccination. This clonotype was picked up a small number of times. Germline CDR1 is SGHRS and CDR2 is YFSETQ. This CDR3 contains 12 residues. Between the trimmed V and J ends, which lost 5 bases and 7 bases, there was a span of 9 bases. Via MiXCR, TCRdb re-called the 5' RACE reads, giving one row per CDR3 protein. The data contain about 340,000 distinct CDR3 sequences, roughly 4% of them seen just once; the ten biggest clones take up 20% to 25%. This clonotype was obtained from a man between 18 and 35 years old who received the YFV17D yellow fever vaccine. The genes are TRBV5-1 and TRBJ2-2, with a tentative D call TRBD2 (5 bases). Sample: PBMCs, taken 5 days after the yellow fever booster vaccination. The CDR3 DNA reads TGCGCCAGCAGGCCCGGGGACGGGGAGCTGTTTTTT. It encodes CASRPGDGELFF. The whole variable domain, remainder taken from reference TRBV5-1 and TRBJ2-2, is KAGVTQTPRYLIKTRGQQVTLSCSPISGHRSVSWYQQTPGQGLQFLFEYFSETQRNKGNFPGRFSGRQFSNSRSEMNVSTLELGDSALYLCASRPGDGELFFGEGSRLTVL.